Following are 20 T cell receptor beta chains from one sample sequenced in a study of cytomegalovirus exposure and HLA in healthy donors. Amplification used 60 Vbeta primers and 13 Jbeta primers. Some clones are missing from TCRdb's copy, which holds only in-frame ones; the method was immunoSEQ multiplex PCR. The sample shows fewer than 90,000 clones, 75% to 90% of them seen only once. Sequenced material: PBMCs. These receptors all stem from a human donor in good health.

V usage is TRBV5-8 and J usage is TRBJ2-1; D unresolved. The CDR3 has 15 residues. Germline V CDR1 and CDR2: SGHTS, YDEGEE. V was trimmed by 1 base and J by 0 bases, leaving 8 bases between them. CDR3 loop: CASSLTSNSYNEQFF. In nucleotides, the CDR3 is TGTGCCAGCAGCTTGACATCCAACTCCTACAATGAGCAGTTCTTC.

This chain connects TRBV6-1 to TRBJ1-2, with 8 bases that match TRBD1. Unmatched junction bases numbered 7, after V lost 4 bases and J lost 0 bases. The germline V gene encodes CDR1 MNHNS and CDR2 SASEGT. The CDR3 totals 16 residues. The CDR3 sequence is CASSARDRTSNYGYTF. Written as DNA, the CDR3 is TGTGCCAGCAGTGCCCGGGACAGGACTTCTAACTATGGCTACACCTTC.

This rearrangement joins TRBV28 to TRBJ2-3; D is possibly TRBD2 (5 bases). Trimming shortened V by 11 bases and J by 0 bases, and 15 bases separated the two germline ends. The CDR3 consists of 14 residues. Looked up from germline, CDR1 is MDHEN and CDR2 is SYDVKM. Here the CDR3 reads CASVPAGSTDTQYF. The CDR3 bases are TGTGCCTCGGTTCCCGCGGGTAGCACAGATACGCAGTATTTT.

The rearrangement links TRBV10-1 to TRBJ2-5; D possibly corresponds to TRBD2 (6 bases). The CDR3 runs 16 residues. V lost 3 bases and J lost 1, with 15 bases in between. Germline lookup yields CDR1 WNHNN and CDR2 SYGVQD (reference sequence). The CDR3 nucleotides read TGCGCCAGCAGTGACCGCGTGATGCGGGGCCAAGAGACCCAGTACTTC. Translating gives CASSDRVMRGQETQYF.

The gene calls are TRBV6-6 and TRBJ2-1; D perhaps matches TRBD2 (7 bases). Trimming pared 2 bases from V and 7 bases from J, leaving 18 bases between. This CDR3 has 16 amino acids. Germline CDR1 is MNHNY and CDR2 is SVGAGI (reference sequence). The CDR3 DNA reads TGTGCCAGCAGTTACAAGAAGGGGGGGGGTTGGAATGAGCAGTTCTTC. Its translation is CASSYKKGGGWNEQFF.

This chain uses TRBV5-1 with TRBJ1-1; 9 positions agree with TRBD1. V gave up 2 bases and J gave up 1 base; unmatched junction bases: 9. The germline CDR1 and CDR2 sequences are SGHRS and YFSETQ. The CDR3 sequence is 17 residues long. The CDR3 sequence: CASSFTGTGIPNTEAFF. The CDR3 region has the DNA TGCGCCAGCAGCTTTACCGGGACAGGGATACCGAACACTGAAGCTTTCTTT.

This clone was counted a single time. This chain joins TRBV2 and TRBJ2-3; TRBD2 is a possible D gene (7 bases). Trimming pared 8 bases from V and 6 bases from J, leaving 15 bases between. The CDR3 spans 13 residues. Germline V gene sequence: CDR1 SNHLY, CDR2 FYNNEI. The CDR3: CASSRGALDTQYF. CDR3 DNA sequence: TGTGCCAGCTCCCGGGGGGCCTTGGATACGCAGTATTTT. Variable domain in full (rest from reference TRBV2 and TRBJ2-3): EPEVTQTPSHQVTQMGQEVILRCVPISNHLYFYWYRQILGQKVEFLVSFYNNEISEKSEIFDDQFSVERPDGSNFTLKIRSTKLEDSAMYFCASSRGALDTQYFGPGTRLTVL.

V is TRBV2 and J is TRBJ1-3, with no clear D. Germline V gives CDR1 SNHLY, CDR2 FYNNEI. V was pared by 8 bases and J by 1 base, with 12 bases between. The CDR3 has 14 amino acids. CDR3 in amino acids: CASLSGMSGNTIYF. As DNA, the CDR3 is TGTGCCAGCCTATCCGGGATGTCTGGAAACACCATATATTTT.

The gene calls are TRBV30 and TRBJ1-1; perhaps TRBD1 as D (5 bases). CDR3 length equals 14 residues. Germline CDR1 and CDR2: GTSNPN and SVGIG (reference sequence). V was clipped by 2 bases and J by 2 bases, with 12 bases between them. CDR3: CAWSIGQGNTEAFF. The CDR3 DNA sequence: TGTGCCTGGAGTATTGGGCAGGGAAACACTGAAGCTTTCTTT. Full variable domain (outside the CDR3, taken from reference TRBV30 and TRBJ1-1): SQTIHQWPATLVQPVGSPLSLECTVEGTSNPNLYWYRQAAGRGLQLLFYSVGIGQISSEVPQNLSASRPQDRQFILSSKKLLLSDSGFYLCAWSIGQGNTEAFFGQGTRLTVV.

CDR3 amino acids: CASSLGGGAETQYF. DNA for the CDR3: TGTGCCAGCAGCTTAGGGGGGGGCGCGGAGACCCAGTACTTC. J is TRBJ2-5 and V is TRBV7-6; maybe TRBD2 (7 bases). V lost 1 base, J lost 5 bases, and 11 bases lay in between. This CDR3 contains 14 residues. The V gene's germline CDR1 is SGHVS and CDR2 FNYEAQ.

The chain links TRBV12-5 to TRBJ2-3, with 13 bases aligning to TRBD2. J gave up 6 bases and V 6 bases, and 9 bases lay outside the gene matches. CDR3 length: 16 amino acids. From germline, CDR1 is LGHNT and CDR2 FRNRAP. CDR3 DNA sequence: TGTGCTAGTGGATCGGGACTAGCGGGGTTCGGCGATACGCAGTATTTT. It is translated as CASGSGLAGFGDTQYF.

The J gene is TRBJ2-5, the V gene TRBV21-1; TRBD2, the table's D call, lacks a check against the DNA. TRBV21-1 is recorded as a pseudogene. CDR3 length: 9 residues. CDR3: CASEETQYF. The CDR3 bases are TGTGCCAGCGAGGAGACCCAGTACTTC.

This clone came up a few times. This chain links TRBV4-3 with TRBJ1-4; D uncertain. The CDR3 sequence is 15 residues long. Per germline, CDR1 LGHNA and CDR2 YSLEER. V lost 3 bases and J lost 4, with 12 bases in between. This CDR3 reads CASSHDNGGNEKLFF. CDR3 bases: TGCGCCAGCAGCCATGATAATGGAGGTAATGAAAAACTGTTTTTT.

The chain links TRBV14 to TRBJ1-2, with 10 positions matching TRBD1. The CDR3 totals 14 residues. Germline V gives CDR1 SGHDN, CDR2 FVKESK. Trimming cost V 6 bases and J 3 bases; bases outside gene matches: 4. Here the CDR3 reads CASSRDRGHYGYTF. The CDR3 DNA is TGTGCCAGCAGTAGGGACAGGGGACACTATGGCTACACCTTC.

The rearrangement links TRBV5-1 to TRBJ1-1, with 7 bases identical to TRBD1. The CDR3 covers 16 residues. Germline values: CDR1 SGHRS, CDR2 YFSETQ. V shed 0 bases, J shed 11 bases, and the junction held 16 bases outside the gene matches. As DNA, the CDR3 is TGCGCCAGCAGCTTGGCCGGGAGACAGGGAGGAATTGACGCTTTCTTT. Protein sequence: CASSLAGRQGGIDAFF.

In this sample, this clone turned up a few times. The J gene is TRBJ2-3, the V gene TRBV10-3; 7 positions agree with TRBD2. CDR3 length equals 18 residues. Per the germline V gene, CDR1 is ENHRY and CDR2 is SYGVKD. V was clipped by 4 bases and J by 3 bases; unmatched bases: 16. The CDR3 loop reads CAISAYLGRGVRTDTQYF. The CDR3 DNA sequence: TGTGCCATCAGTGCGTACCTTGGACGGGGGGTTAGGACAGATACGCAGTATTTT.

This chain connects TRBV15 to TRBJ2-3; D not certain. The CDR3 contains 15 residues. V was pared by 5 bases and J by 7 bases, with 19 bases between. CDR1 LNHNV and CDR2 YYDKDF come from the germline V gene (reference sequence). The CDR3 DNA sequence: TGTGCCACCAGCGCTCACAACTACCCCACTAATACGCAGTATTTT. Its translation is CATSAHNYPTNTQYF.

In this sample, this clone turned up once. This rearrangement joins TRBV6-5 to TRBJ1-2, with D unclear. V dropped 4 bases and J dropped 4 bases, with 13 bases sitting between them. This CDR3 comprises 14 residues. Per the germline V gene, CDR1 is MNHEY and CDR2 is SVGAGI. In DNA form, the CDR3 reads TGTGCCAGCAGTTTGTCCGGGATTGGCTATGGCTACACCTTC. It yields the protein CASSLSGIGYGYTF.

The genes are TRBV2 and TRBJ2-7; 7 bases map to TRBD1. Germline CDR1 is SNHLY and CDR2 is FYNNEI. The ends lost 9 bases at V and 3 bases at J; junction bases unmatched: 11. The CDR3 loop spans 14 amino acids. The CDR3 nucleotides are TGTGCCAGTAGAGGGACAGAGAAATACTACGAGCAGTACTTC. Its translation is CASRGTEKYYEQYF.

The V and J genes are TRBV9 and TRBJ1-3; maybe TRBD1 (5 bases). Germline lookup yields CDR1 SGDLS and CDR2 YYNGEE. CDR3 length equals 14 residues. Deletions cut 4 bases from V and 0 bases from J, with 8 bases between. The CDR3 nucleotides are TGTGCCAGCAGCCCCAGGGACTCTGGAAACACCATATATTTT. It translates to CASSPRDSGNTIYF.